This T cell receptor beta chain stems from a study of blood T cell repertoires in COVID-19. Study at large: Specimens from acute and convalescent COVID-19 originated in the United States, Italy and Spain.

J lost 1 base, V lost 5 bases, and 6 bases had no gene match. This CDR3 is 17 amino acids long. Germline CDR1 is MNHEY and CDR2 is SVGEGT. Profiled with immunoSEQ multiplex PCR; TCRdb holds only in-frame clones, not every one. The sample records 50,000 to 75,000 clones, about three quarters being singletons. The sequenced sample was peripheral blood. The clonotype comes from a woman older than 75 with acute or convalescent COVID-19. The rearrangement links TRBV6-2 or TRBV6-3 to TRBJ1-5; 12 bases match TRBD1. Here the CDR3 reads CASSTGTGGRSNQPQHF. The CDR3 coding sequence is TGTGCCAGCAGTACAGGGACAGGGGGCAGGAGCAATCAGCCCCAGCATTTT.